This T cell receptor beta chain was found in a study of blood T cell repertoires in COVID-19. V shed 6 bases and J shed 5 bases, with 17 bases lying between them. The CDR3 contains 14 residues. Germline V gene lookup returns CDR1 MNHEY and CDR2 SVGEGT. In the original processing: Amplification of reference gene primers provided the estimated nucleated cell counts. Some clones are missing from TCRdb's copy, which holds only in-frame ones; the method was immunoSEQ multiplex PCR. The DNA was the basis for D and trimming; V, J and clone size are from that table. Among 40,000 to 55,000 clones, approximately 84% were seen once, and the ten largest hold 4% to 5.5%.

This sequence joins TRBV6-2 or TRBV6-3 and TRBJ2-7; D gene uncertain. The specimen sequenced was peripheral blood. This receptor was taken from a man aged 45 to 65 with active COVID-19. CDR3 bases: TGTGCCAGCAGCCTCGGCCTTTTTGCGGACGAGCAGTACTTC. This encodes CASSLGLFADEQYF.